These T cell receptor beta chains were read from a single sample in a study of CD8 T cells in ankylosing spondylitis. Using its own MiXCR run on the 5' RACE reads, TCRdb lists one record per CDR3 protein. The sample records around 770,000 distinct CDR3 sequences, 15% to 20% being singletons. The specimen was blood, either unsorted or a sorted T cell fraction (not recorded which). The receptors come from a male donor with ankylosing spondylitis. CDR3s include the opening cysteine and the closing phenylalanine or tryptophan. D genes are given only for firm matches. For some rows the clone size is stated as once, few or many, or as a class when expanded; others skip it.

v_call,clone_size,d_call,j_call,cdr3_aa,cdr3_nt
TRBV18,few,TRBD1,TRBJ1-5,CASSQTGGYQPQHF,TGTGCCAGCTCACAGACAGGGGGATATCAGCCCCAGCATTTT
TRBV28,.,TRBD1,TRBJ1-1,CASSSHRTGKAEAFF,TGTGCCAGCAGTTCCCATAGGACAGGGAAGGCTGAAGCTTTCTTT
TRBV7-9,few,.,TRBJ2-1,CASSLAGGMNEQFF,TGTGCCAGCAGCTTAGCCGGGGGTATGAATGAGCAGTTCTTC
TRBV28,.,TRBD1,TRBJ1-1,CATRTGENTEAFF,TGTGCCACCCGGACAGGAGAGAACACTGAAGCTTTCTTT
TRBV5-1,.,.,TRBJ1-5,CASSLGGDGQPQHF,TGCGCCAGCAGCTTGGGTGGGGATGGTCAGCCCCAGCATTTT
TRBV20-1,.,.,TRBJ1-6,CSASRGGVVSSPLHF,TGCAGTGCTAGCCGAGGGGGAGTGGTGAGTTCACCCCTCCACTTT
TRBV4-1,.,TRBD1,TRBJ1-4,CASSQTSGTANEKLFF,TGCGCCAGCAGCCAAACCTCCGGGACAGCCAATGAAAAACTGTTTTTT
TRBV4-2,few,.,TRBJ2-5,CASSQDGQGGETQYF,TGTGCCAGCAGCCAAGATGGGCAGGGGGGGGAGACCCAGTACTTC
TRBV18,few,TRBD1,TRBJ2-3,CASSPRDRATDTQYF,TGTGCCAGCTCGCCTCGGGACAGGGCAACAGATACGCAGTATTTT
TRBV10-3,many,.,TRBJ1-1,CAISESWANTEAFF,TGTGCCATCAGTGAGTCTTGGGCGAACACTGAAGCTTTCTTT
TRBV15,many,.,TRBJ2-7,CATSKGTVTSYEQYF,TGTGCCACCAGCAAAGGGACTGTCACTTCCTACGAGCAGTACTTC
TRBV7-9,few,TRBD1,TRBJ1-2,CASSLRTGGGGYTF,TGTGCCAGCAGCTTAAGAACAGGGGGCGGAGGCTACACCTTC
TRBV4-3,.,.,TRBJ2-3,CASSQEFGQGSTDTQYF,TGCGCCAGCAGCCAAGAGTTCGGGCAGGGGAGCACAGATACGCAGTATTTT
TRBV30,.,.,TRBJ2-2,CAWSVRGTGELFF,TGTGCCTGGAGTGTGAGGGGCACCGGGGAGCTGTTTTTT
TRBV6-2/TRBV6-3,.,TRBD1,TRBJ2-7,CASRPLRDRDYEQYF,TGTGCCAGCAGACCCCTCCGGGACAGGGACTACGAGCAGTACTTC
TRBV6-1,.,.,TRBJ2-5,CASSEVRETQYF,TGTGCCAGCAGTGAAGTGAGAGAGACCCAGTACTTC
TRBV20-1,.,.,TRBJ1-6,CSARVPGPNSPLHF,TGCAGTGCTAGAGTTCCCGGCCCTAATTCACCCCTCCACTTT
TRBV12-3/TRBV12-4,.,.,TRBJ1-1,CASIMPLANTEAFF,TGTGCCAGCATCATGCCCCTGGCGAACACTGAAGCTTTCTTT
TRBV7-2,.,TRBD2,TRBJ2-1,CASSLASGPYNEQFF,TGTGCCAGCAGCTTAGCTAGCGGGCCCTACAATGAGCAGTTCTTC
TRBV3-1,few,.,TRBJ1-3,CASSQELSRGSGNTIYF,TGTGCCAGCAGCCAAGAGCTGAGCAGGGGCTCTGGAAACACCATATATTTT
TRBV18,few,.,TRBJ1-4,CASSLNRKADEKLFF,TGTGCCAGCTCACTAAACAGGAAGGCGGATGAAAAACTGTTTTTT
TRBV7-6,.,.,TRBJ1-6,CASSSTGSHSPLHF,TGTGCCAGCAGCTCCACTGGGTCTCATTCACCCCTCCACTTT
TRBV20-1,few,TRBD1,TRBJ2-7,CSARDYPRDRITYEQYF,TGCAGTGCTAGAGATTACCCCAGGGACAGGATCACCTACGAGCAGTACTTC
TRBV29-1,few,.,TRBJ1-2,CSVEDLAGGGYGYTF,TGCAGCGTTGAAGATCTGGCAGGCGGTGGGTATGGCTACACCTTC
TRBV27,few,.,TRBJ2-7,CASSSTPSYEQYF,TGTGCCAGCAGTTCCACCCCCTCCTACGAGCAGTACTTC
TRBV20-1,.,TRBD2,TRBJ2-5,CSAWTSGSVETQYF,TGCAGTGCTTGGACTAGCGGGAGTGTAGAGACCCAGTACTTC
TRBV4-3,few,.,TRBJ2-1,CASSEGVAENNEQFF,TGCGCCAGCAGCGAAGGGGTAGCGGAAAACAATGAGCAGTTCTTC
TRBV5-6,.,.,TRBJ2-7,CASSLAQQNEQYF,TGTGCCAGCAGCTTGGCCCAGCAGAACGAGCAGTACTTC